One and the same sample provided the 15 T cell receptor beta chains below, sequenced in a study of regulatory T cells in long-lasting Graves disease. Sequencing libraries for TCR beta were prepared with iRepertoire HTBI primers and Arm-PCR of CDR3 regions. TCRdb reprocessed the multiplex PCR reads with MiXCR, giving one entry per CDR3 protein. This sample carries a few hundred thousand distinct CDR3 sequences, around 15% of them seen once, and the ten largest clones take roughly 27%. The time point denotes: newly diagnosed GD, antithyroid drugs for less than 3 months. Generation of the TCR library employed RNA extracted from PBMCs. In addition, the sample was reused for a study of T cells in Graves' hyperthyroidism and ophthalmopathy.

This specimen was peripheral blood mononuclear cells (PBMCs), taken at new diagnosis, from a patient treated with antithyroid drugs. The source of these receptors is a man aged 40-50 years with Graves disease.

V and J are TRBV4-3 and TRBJ2-3; either TRBD1 or TRBD2 may fit D (6 bases each). Deletions cut 0 bases from V and 4 bases from J, with 17 bases between. The germline V gene has CDR1 LGHNA and CDR2 YSLEER. The CDR3 spans 17 residues. CDR3 nucleotide sequence: TGCGCCAGCAGCCAAGACTTTCCGGGGGCAGGGGCAGATACGCAGTATTTT. It translates to CASSQDFPGAGADTQYF.

This clonotype appeared once. A much larger clone is a single base away; this may be a read error. V usage is TRBV2 and J usage is TRBJ1-4, with D hard to call. This CDR3 has 12 amino acids. Germline-derived CDR1 and CDR2 are SNHLY and FYNNEI. CDR3 DNA: TGTGCCGGCAGCGCGAACGAGGAAAAACTGTTTTTT. Residues: CAGSANEEKLFF.

This clonotype came up a few times. V is TRBV5-4 and J is TRBJ2-7; 7 bases match TRBD2. V lost 3 bases and J lost 2; bases outside the gene matches: 8. The CDR3 extends over 15 amino acids. Germline V gene lookup returns CDR1 SGHNT and CDR2 YYREEE (reference sequence). CDR3 bases: TGTGCCAGCAGCTCCGGGACTAAGTCGACCTACGAGCAGTACTTC. Translated: CASSSGTKSTYEQYF.

This clonotype was seen at least ten times. The rearrangement joins TRBV12-3 or TRBV12-4 to TRBJ2-7, with D possibly TRBD1 on 5 matching bases. Trimming left V 2 bases short and J 6 bases short, with 8 bases between. This CDR3 contains 12 residues. The CDR3 protein is CASSLSRVEQYF. The CDR3 DNA sequence: TGTGCCAGCAGTTTATCCAGGGTCGAGCAGTACTTC.

This clonotype was seen a few times. This chain links TRBV10-1 with TRBJ2-3; weak D call: TRBD1 (6 bases). V was cut by 3 bases and J by 1 base, with 14 bases left in between. This CDR3 spans 16 amino acids. Germline V gives CDR1 WNHNN, CDR2 SYGVQD (reference sequence). CDR3 amino acids: CASSDVPGDGTDTQYF. In DNA form, the CDR3 reads TGCGCCAGCAGTGATGTCCCAGGGGATGGCACAGATACGCAGTATTTT.

This clonotype was recorded a few times. The CDR3 reads CASSPKGQNTGELFF. Written as DNA, the CDR3 is TGTGCCAGCAGCCCGAAGGGACAGAACACCGGGGAGCTGTTTTTT. This chain uses TRBV4-2 with TRBJ2-2; TRBD1 might be the D (6 bases). In germline, CDR1 is LGHNA, CDR2 YNFKEQ. The CDR3 spans 15 residues. Between the trimmed V and J ends, which lost 4 bases and 1 base, there was a span of 10 bases.

At least ten counts were recorded for this clonotype. The CDR3 sequence: CASQGAFNQPQHF. Written as DNA, the CDR3 is TGTGCCAGCCAGGGGGCTTTTAATCAGCCCCAGCATTTT. The rearrangement uses TRBV27 and TRBJ1-5, with 8 bases matching TRBD1. V trimming: 8 bases; J trimming: 4 bases; junction bases outside the gene matches: 4. The CDR3 loop spans 13 amino acids. Looked up from germline, CDR1 is MNHEY and CDR2 is SMNVEV (reference sequence).

The sample holds many counts of this clonotype. The chain employs TRBV7-2 and TRBJ1-5; D is possibly TRBD1 (5 bases). In germline, CDR1 is SGHTA, CDR2 FQGNSA. V was shortened by 0 bases and J by 1 base, with 10 bases between the two germline ends. CDR3 length equals 16 residues. This CDR3 reads CASSLAQGLSNQPQHF. CDR3 coding DNA: TGTGCCAGCAGCTTAGCTCAGGGATTGAGCAATCAGCCCCAGCATTTT. Full variable domain (outside the CDR3, taken from reference TRBV7-2 and TRBJ1-5): GAGVSQSPSNKVTEKGKDVELRCDPISGHTALYWYRQSLGQGLEFLIYFQGNSAPDKSGLPSDRFSAERTGGSVSTLTIQRTQQEDSAVYLCASSLAQGLSNQPQHFGDGTRLSIL.

This clonotype was seen many times. The chain couples TRBV3-1 to TRBJ2-1; possibly TRBD2 for D (6 bases). Trimming cost V 1 base and J 8 bases, with 6 bases left between them. The CDR3 loop spans 12 amino acids. Per the germline V gene, CDR1 is LGHDT and CDR2 is YNNKEL (reference sequence). This CDR3 is CASSQGEDEQFF. The CDR3 nucleotides are TGTGCCAGCAGCCAAGGGGAGGATGAGCAGTTCTTC.

Ten or more counts support this clonotype. J is TRBJ1-1 and V is TRBV29-1; D unclear. The V and J ends lost 5 bases and 0 bases respectively, with 10 bases between them. This CDR3 is 13 amino acids long. Germline loops: CDR1 SQVTM, CDR2 ANQGSEA. CDR3 region: CSVTTGMNTEAFF. The DNA of the CDR3 is TGCAGCGTTACGACGGGAATGAACACTGAAGCTTTCTTT.

A remark on this clonotype: This likely came from a read error, as a far larger clone is one base away. This chain's CDR3 is CASSPTSGGRDTQYF. CDR3 DNA sequence: TGTGCCAGCAGTCCCACTAGCGGGGGAAGAGATACGCAGTATTTT. The rearrangement joins TRBV27 to TRBJ2-3; 11 bases fit TRBD2. Trimming cost V 5 bases and J 5 bases; bases outside gene matches: 6. The germline V gene has CDR1 MNHEY and CDR2 SMNVEV (reference sequence). The CDR3 has 15 residues.

This clonotype was detected many times. The chain uses TRBV12-3 or TRBV12-4 and TRBJ2-3; no clear D. The V gene lost 1 base and the J gene lost 5 bases, with 7 bases spanning the gap. The CDR3 is 13 amino acids. CDR3 in DNA: TGTGCCAGCAGTTTAGATACTGGAGATACGCAGTATTTT. Translating gives CASSLDTGDTQYF.

With respect to this clonotype: With a much larger clone just one base away, this may be a read error. The CDR3 nucleotides are TGTGCCAGCAACCAAAGGACTCCCAACACTGAAGCTTTCTTT. Its translation is CASNQRTPNTEAFF. The chain combines TRBV28 with TRBJ1-1; no clear D gene. This CDR3 region has 14 residues. Deletions cut 7 bases from V and 2 bases from J, with 14 bases between. The germline V gene encodes CDR1 MDHEN and CDR2 SYDVKM.

This clonotype was recorded at least ten times. CDR3 in amino acids: CSARSSGGSSYNEQFF. The CDR3 DNA follows: TGCAGTGCTAGAAGTAGCGGGGGGAGCTCCTACAATGAGCAGTTCTTC. The chain uses TRBV20-1 and TRBJ2-1, with 10 bases fitting TRBD2. The J segment lost 0 bases and the V segment lost 2 bases, leaving 4 bases of the junction unmatched. This CDR3 has 16 amino acids. The germline V gene encodes CDR1 DFQATT and CDR2 SNEGSKA (reference sequence).

V usage is TRBV6-2 or TRBV6-3 and J usage is TRBJ2-7, with no clear D. V was shortened by 1 base and J by 4 bases, with 5 bases between the two germline ends. Germline lookup yields CDR1 MNHEY and CDR2 SVGEGT. This CDR3 comprises 12 residues. The CDR3: CASSYYMYEQYF. The CDR3 DNA is TGTGCCAGCAGTTACTATATGTACGAGCAGTACTTC.